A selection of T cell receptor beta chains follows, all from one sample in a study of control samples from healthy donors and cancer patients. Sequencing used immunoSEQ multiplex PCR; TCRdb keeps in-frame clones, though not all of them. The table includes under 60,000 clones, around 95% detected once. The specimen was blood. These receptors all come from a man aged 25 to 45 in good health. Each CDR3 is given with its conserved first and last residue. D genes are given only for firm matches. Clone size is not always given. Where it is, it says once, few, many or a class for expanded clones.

DNA: TGTGCCAGCAGCTTAAGTAGGGGGAAGAACACCGGGGAGCTGTTTTTT; CDR3: CASSLSRGKNTGELFF; D: NA; V: TRBV7-6; size: NA; J: TRBJ2-2
DNA: TGTGCCAGCAGCTTGGATACAGAAGCTTTCTTT; CDR3: CASSLDTEAFF; D: NA; V: TRBV5-6; size: NA; J: TRBJ1-1
DNA: TGTGCCAGCAGCTTAGTACATGACAGTATAAGAGAAAAACTGTTTTTT; CDR3: CASSLVHDSIREKLFF; D: NA; V: TRBV7-2; size: NA; J: TRBJ1-4
DNA: TGTGCCAGTAGTGCTCAGGGGGTCCCTCCGGGCGAGCAGTACTTC; CDR3: CASSAQGVPPGEQYF; D: TRBD1; V: TRBV19; size: NA; J: TRBJ2-7
DNA: NA; CDR3: CASSFSSGSTSGYGYTF; D: NA; V: TRBV7-8; size: NA; J: TRBJ1-2
DNA: TGTGCCAGCAGCTACGACAGGGTGGGGGATACGCAGTATTTT; CDR3: CASSYDRVGDTQYF; D: TRBD1; V: TRBV5-6; size: NA; J: TRBJ2-3
DNA: TGTGCCAGCAGTTATTCTCCTGGGGGTGGCACTGAAGCTTTCTTT; CDR3: CASSYSPGGGTEAFF; D: NA; V: TRBV6-5; size: NA; J: TRBJ1-1
DNA: TGTGCCAGCAGTGATAATGAAAAACTGTTTTTT; CDR3: CASSDNEKLFF; D: NA; V: TRBV12-3/TRBV12-4; size: once; J: TRBJ1-4
DNA: TGTGCCAGTAGTTTATCGGGTCGAACCTACGAGCAGTACTTC; CDR3: CASSLSGRTYEQYF; D: NA; V: TRBV19; size: NA; J: TRBJ2-7
DNA: TGCGCCAGCAGCCAAGAGGTAAAAGCTTTCTTT; CDR3: CASSQEVKAFF; D: NA; V: TRBV4-1; size: NA; J: TRBJ1-1